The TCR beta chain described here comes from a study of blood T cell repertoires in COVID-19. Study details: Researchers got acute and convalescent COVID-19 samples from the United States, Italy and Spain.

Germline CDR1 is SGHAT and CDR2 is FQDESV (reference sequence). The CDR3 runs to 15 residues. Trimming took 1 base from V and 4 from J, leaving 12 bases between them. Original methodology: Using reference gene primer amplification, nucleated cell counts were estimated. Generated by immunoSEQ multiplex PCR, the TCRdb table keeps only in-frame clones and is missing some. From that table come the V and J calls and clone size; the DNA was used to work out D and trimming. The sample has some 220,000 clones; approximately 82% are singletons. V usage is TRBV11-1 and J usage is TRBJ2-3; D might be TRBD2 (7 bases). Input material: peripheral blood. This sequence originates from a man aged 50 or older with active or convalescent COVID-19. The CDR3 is CASSLVGGPPDTQYF. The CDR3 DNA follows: TGTGCCAGCAGCTTAGTGGGGGGGCCACCAGATACGCAGTATTTT. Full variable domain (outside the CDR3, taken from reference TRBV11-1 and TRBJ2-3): EAEVAQSPRYKITEKSQAVAFWCDPISGHATLYWYRQILGQGPELLVQFQDESVVDDSQLPKDRFSAERLKGVDSTLKIQPAELGDSAMYLCASSLVGGPPDTQYFGPGTRLTVL.